The 20 T cell receptor beta chains reported below all come from one sample, sequenced in a study of cytomegalovirus exposure and HLA in healthy donors. Primers for the PCR totalled 60 Vbeta and 13 Jbeta. The data were produced by immunoSEQ multiplex PCR, yet TCRdb's version contains in-frame clones alone and is incomplete. The sample yields 55,000 or so clones, approximately 78% seen once. The material sequenced was PBMCs. These receptors originate from a female donor in good health and CMV-seronegative.

The chain links TRBV11-1 to TRBJ2-7, with D tentatively TRBD2 (6 bases). Trimming removed 0 bases from V and 4 bases from J, with 10 bases in between. Per the germline V gene, CDR1 is SGHAT and CDR2 is FQDESV (reference sequence). The CDR3 length is 14 residues. The CDR3 loop reads CASSLAEGWYEQYF. CDR3 nucleotides: TGTGCCAGCAGCTTAGCGGAGGGGTGGTACGAGCAGTACTTC.

The genes are TRBV4-3 and TRBJ1-3; D perhaps matches TRBD1 (5 bases). The CDR3 is 17 residues long. Trimming cost V 3 bases and J 2 bases, with 17 bases left between them. CDR1 is LGHNA and CDR2 is YSLEER in the germline V gene. CDR3 DNA sequence: TGCGCCAGCAGCCATCAAAGGGGCAGGGCGGCTGGAAACACCATATATTTT. Its translation: CASSHQRGRAAGNTIYF.

V usage is TRBV29-1 and J usage is TRBJ1-1; D may be TRBD1 (6 bases). This CDR3 has 14 residues. Germline V gene data show CDR1 as SQVTM and CDR2 as ANQGSEA. Trimming took off 6 bases at V and 2 bases at J, with 16 bases between the two ends. Here the CDR3 reads CSVRRDTPNTEAFF. The CDR3 DNA reads as TGCAGCGTGCGTCGGGACACTCCCAACACTGAAGCTTTCTTT.

There are a few counts of this clone. The chain is built from TRBV7-2 and TRBJ2-3; 7 bases are shared with TRBD1. CDR3 size: 15 residues. The germline V gene has CDR1 SGHTA and CDR2 FQGNSA. Trimming removed 7 bases from V and 1 base from J; junction bases left unmatched: 8. CDR3 sequence: CASNEIQGRTDTQYF. In DNA, the CDR3 is TGTGCCAGCAACGAAATACAGGGGCGCACAGATACGCAGTATTTT. The complete variable domain, with remaining parts taken from reference TRBV7-2 and TRBJ2-3, reads GAGVSQSPSNKVTEKGKDVELRCDPISGHTALYWYRQSLGQGLEFLIYFQGNSAPDKSGLPSDRFSAERTGGSVSTLTIQRTQQEDSAVYLCASNEIQGRTDTQYFGPGTRLTVL.

The V and J genes are TRBV5-6 and TRBJ2-3, with 7 bases identical to TRBD1. V gave up 0 bases and J gave up 4 bases; unmatched junction bases: 2. CDR1 and CDR2 from the germline V gene are SGHDT and YYEEEE. The CDR3 sequence is 14 residues long. CDR3 in DNA: TGTGCCAGCAGCTTGGACAGGGGCGCAGATACGCAGTATTTT. Translated: CASSLDRGADTQYF. The complete variable domain, with remaining parts taken from reference TRBV5-6 and TRBJ2-3, reads DAGVTQSPTHLIKTRGQQVTLRCSPKSGHDTVSWYQQALGQGPQFIFQYYEEEERQRGNFPDRFSGHQFPNYSSELNVNALLLGDSALYLCASSLDRGADTQYFGPGTRLTVL.

The rearrangement uses TRBV18 and TRBJ1-1; D is uncertain. The CDR3 sequence is 13 residues long. V dropped 5 bases and J dropped 0 bases, with 7 bases sitting between them. Germline CDR1 and CDR2: KGHSH and LQKENI. The CDR3 DNA reads TGTGCCAGCTCAACATATATGAACACTGAAGCTTTCTTT. Its protein is CASSTYMNTEAFF.

This clone was detected once. The CDR3 DNA reads TGTGCCAGCAGTTTGTTCGGGGTTTCCTATAATTCACCCCTCCACTTT. Translation: CASSLFGVSYNSPLHF. The rearrangement links TRBV27 to TRBJ1-6; D unresolved. Trimming shortened V by 3 bases and J by 1 base, and 10 bases separated the two germline ends. This CDR3 spans 16 amino acids. The germline V gene encodes CDR1 MNHEY and CDR2 SMNVEV (reference sequence).

The genes are TRBV12-5 and TRBJ1-3, with D perhaps TRBD1 (6 bases). The CDR3 is 16 residues long. The V gene's germline CDR1 is LGHNT and CDR2 FRNRAP. V dropped 1 base and J dropped 1 base, with 11 bases sitting between them. CDR3: CASGLALGGSGNTIYF. The CDR3 nucleotides read TGTGCTAGTGGTTTGGCCCTAGGGGGATCTGGAAACACCATATATTTT.

The chain combines TRBV7-8 with TRBJ2-1; 14 bases are shared with TRBD2. Trimming removed 4 bases from V and 9 bases from J; junction bases left unmatched: 8. This CDR3 comprises 16 residues. Germline CDR1 is SGHVS and CDR2 is FQNEAQ. The CDR3 DNA is TGTGCCAGCAGCTCCCGACTAGCGGGGGGGCAGGGTGAGCAGTTCTTC. Encoded protein: CASSSRLAGGQGEQFF. Full variable domain (outside the CDR3, taken from reference TRBV7-8 and TRBJ2-1): GAGVSQSPRYKVAKRGQDVALRCDPISGHVSLFWYQQALGQGPEFLTYFQNEAQLDKSGLPSDRFFAERPEGSVSTLKIQRTQQEDSAVYLCASSSRLAGGQGEQFFGPGTRLTVL.

There are a few counts of this clone. V usage is TRBV14 and J usage is TRBJ1-1; D perhaps matches TRBD1 (6 bases). Germline CDR1 SGHDN, CDR2 FVKESK. V gave up 5 bases and J gave up 1 base, with 14 bases separating them. The CDR3 length is 15 residues. CDR3 coding DNA: TGTGCCAGCAGCACCAAACAGGGCAGGAACACTGAAGCTTTCTTT. It is translated as CASSTKQGRNTEAFF. Variable domain in full (rest from reference TRBV14 and TRBJ1-1): EAGVTQFPSHSVIEKGQTVTLRCDPISGHDNLYWYRRVMGKEIKFLLHFVKESKQDESGMPNNRFLAERTGGTYSTLKVQPAELEDSGVYFCASSTKQGRNTEAFFGQGTRLTVV.

The chain is built from TRBV27 and TRBJ1-2; TRBD1 might be the D (6 bases). Trimming took 5 bases from V and 2 from J, leaving 12 bases between them. Germline V gene lookup returns CDR1 MNHEY and CDR2 SMNVEV (reference sequence). This CDR3 has 14 residues. For the CDR3, the DNA is TGTGCCAGCAGTCCCCGGACAGCCAACTATGGCTACACCTTC. It yields the protein CASSPRTANYGYTF.

The chain couples TRBV10-3 to TRBJ1-1; D is possibly TRBD1 (6 bases). This CDR3 has 14 residues. CDR1 is ENHRY and CDR2 is SYGVKD in the germline V gene. Between the trimmed V and J ends, which lost 1 base and 2 bases, there was a span of 8 bases. The chain's CDR3 is CAISELTGNTEAFF. CDR3 sequence (DNA): TGTGCCATCAGTGAGTTGACAGGTAACACTGAAGCTTTCTTT.

This clone was seen more than once but under ten times. The V gene is TRBV19, the J gene TRBJ1-1, with a tentative D call TRBD1 (5 bases). CDR1 and CDR2 (germline): LNHDA, SQIVND (reference sequence). The CDR3 loop spans 13 amino acids. DNA of the CDR3: TGTGCTTGTGGGGGGACGGTGAACACTGAAGCTTTCTTT. Encoded protein: CACGGTVNTEAFF.

V and J are TRBV5-6 and TRBJ2-3; 10 positions match TRBD1. The CDR3 is 16 amino acids. After removal of 4 bases from V and 0 bases from J, the junction contained 5 bases not matched to a gene. Germline V gene data show CDR1 as SGHDT and CDR2 as YYEEEE. CDR3 nucleotides: TGTGCCAGCAGCCTACGGACAGGGGGAAGCACAGATACGCAGTATTTT. Its protein product is CASSLRTGGSTDTQYF.

The chain employs TRBV4-1 and TRBJ1-2; D possibly corresponds to TRBD1 (6 bases). Germline CDR1 is MGHRA and CDR2 is YSYEKL. Trimming took 4 bases from V and 6 from J, leaving 21 bases between them. CDR3 length: 16 amino acids. CDR3 DNA: TGCGCCAGCAGCCTAGAAACAGGGCTACTCATGGATGGCTACACCTTC. It is translated as CASSLETGLLMDGYTF.

This clone was seen a few times. This chain connects TRBV2 to TRBJ1-5, with D possibly TRBD1 on 5 matching bases. V was shortened by 7 bases and J by 3 bases, with 16 bases between the two germline ends. CDR3 length: 15 amino acids. Germline V CDR1 and CDR2: SNHLY, FYNNEI. The CDR3 nucleotides are TGTGCCAGCATTCTAGAGCAGGGCCTCAATCAGCCCCAGCATTTT. It translates to CASILEQGLNQPQHF.

The chain uses TRBV14 and TRBJ2-7; no definite D call. CDR3 length: 13 amino acids. In germline, CDR1 is SGHDN, CDR2 FVKESK. V lost 4 bases and J lost 2, with 9 bases in between. The CDR3 region has the DNA TGTGCCAGCAGCCCGGCAGGCACCTACGAGCAGTACTTC. Protein sequence: CASSPAGTYEQYF.

CDR3 amino acids: CASSLWGDQPQHF. In nucleotides, the CDR3 is TGTGCCAGCAGCTTATGGGGCGATCAGCCCCAGCATTTT. The rearrangement joins TRBV7-2 to TRBJ1-5, with D possibly TRBD1 on 5 matching bases. Trimming stripped 2 bases from V and 5 bases from J, with 7 bases between. CDR1 is SGHTA, CDR2 FQGNSA, per germline. The CDR3 loop spans 13 amino acids.

The CDR3 sequence: CASSRDRSYEQYF. CDR3 DNA: TGCGCCAGCAGCAGGGACAGATCCTACGAGCAGTACTTC. The chain has TRBV5-1 and TRBJ2-7; 7 bases line up with TRBD1. CDR3 size: 13 residues. Germline V gene lookup returns CDR1 SGHRS and CDR2 YFSETQ. Trimming removed 4 bases from V and 1 base from J; junction bases left unmatched: 2.

The V gene is TRBV7-2, the J gene TRBJ2-3; possible D gene TRBD2, 6 bases. V was cut by 3 bases and J by 5 bases, with 9 bases left in between. This CDR3 spans 13 amino acids. The germline V gene encodes CDR1 SGHTA and CDR2 FQGNSA. DNA for the CDR3: TGTGCCAGCAGCTTGAGGGGACTAGATACGCAGTATTTT. It is translated as CASSLRGLDTQYF.